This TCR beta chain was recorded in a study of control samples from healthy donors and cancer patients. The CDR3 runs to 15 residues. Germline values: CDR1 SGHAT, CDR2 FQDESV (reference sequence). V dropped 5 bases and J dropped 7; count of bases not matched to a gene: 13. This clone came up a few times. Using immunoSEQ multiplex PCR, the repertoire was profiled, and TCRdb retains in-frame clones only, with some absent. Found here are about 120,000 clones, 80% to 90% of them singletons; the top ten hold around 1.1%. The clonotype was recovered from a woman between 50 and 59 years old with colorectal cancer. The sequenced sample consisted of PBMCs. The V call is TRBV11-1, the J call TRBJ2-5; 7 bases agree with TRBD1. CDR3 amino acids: CASSTQPGQAATQYF. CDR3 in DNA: TGTGCCAGCAGCACCCAACCAGGACAGGCGGCGACCCAGTACTTC.